This T cell receptor beta chain stems from a study of T cell repertoires in cytomegalovirus infection. The germline gives CDR1 LGHNA, CDR2 YSLEER. The CDR3 has 15 amino acids. The V gene lost 1 base and the J gene lost 6 bases, with 12 bases spanning the gap. TCRdb re-derived calls from the reads in MiXCR, one entry per CDR3 protein. The sample consists of around 490,000 distinct CDR3 sequences, less than 30% of them appearing once. This clonotype was obtained from a human donor in good health (CMV status not recorded). Some clones in this sample may be carry-over from other donors' samples. Sequencing was carried out using PBMCs. V gene TRBV4-3 combines with J gene TRBJ2-2; D is uncertain. This CDR3 is CASSQVKTRSGELFF. In DNA, the CDR3 is TGCGCCAGCAGCCAAGTCAAGACCCGGTCCGGGGAGCTGTTTTTT.